One and the same sample provided the 30 T cell receptor beta chains below, sequenced in a study of T-cell memory formation after mild COVID-19. TCRdb reanalysed the 5' RACE reads using MiXCR and keeps one entry per CDR3 protein. Among over 400,000 distinct CDR3 sequences listed, around a quarter were seen once. Input material: PBMCs or a T cell subset sorted from them (not recorded which). These receptors were obtained from an adult woman who had mild COVID-19 (a few samples of this study predate the infection). Cell type and time point are not known.

In this sample, this clonotype turned up a few times. The rearrangement links TRBV12-3 or TRBV12-4 to TRBJ2-1; 7 bases match TRBD2. The CDR3 consists of 12 residues. J was trimmed by 10 bases and V by 10 bases; bases with no gene match: 10. CDR3 residues: CANSVAGGEQFF. Here the CDR3 DNA reads TGTGCCAACTCCGTAGCGGGCGGAGAGCAGTTCTTC.

In this sample, this clonotype turned up a few times. CDR3 region: CAWRADRAGDTQYF. Here the CDR3 DNA reads TGTGCCTGGAGGGCAGACAGGGCCGGAGATACGCAGTATTTT. The chain employs TRBV30 and TRBJ2-3; TRBD1 agrees at 7 bases. J gave up 5 bases and V 3 bases, and 8 bases lay outside the gene matches. Looked up from germline, CDR1 is GTSNPN and CDR2 is SVGIG (reference sequence). This CDR3 contains 14 residues.

The chain couples TRBV6-5 to TRBJ2-7; D possibly matches TRBD1 or TRBD2 (6 bases each). CDR3 length: 14 residues. Germline values: CDR1 MNHEY, CDR2 SVGAGI. The V end lost 4 bases, the J end lost 1 base, and 11 bases lay between the germline ends. CDR3 coding DNA: TGTGCCAGCAGTTGGACGGGGGCATCCTACGAGCAGTACTTC. It codes for CASSWTGASYEQYF.

The chain employs TRBV11-2 and TRBJ2-1; 14 bases align to TRBD2. Per germline, CDR1 SGHAT and CDR2 FQNNGV. The CDR3 totals 16 residues. With V trimmed by 5 bases and J by 10 bases, 10 bases remained unmatched. The CDR3 DNA reads as TGTGCCAGCAGCCATTCGACTAGCGGGGGGGCGCGGGAGCAGTTCTTC. Its translation: CASSHSTSGGAREQFF.

This clonotype was seen a few times. The J gene is TRBJ2-7, the V gene TRBV24-1, with 7 bases matching TRBD1. The CDR3 contains 15 residues. From germline, CDR1 is KGHDR and CDR2 SFDVKD. The junction had 5 bases not matched to a gene; V was cut back by 3 bases and J by 1 base. CDR3 protein: CATSDPGTASYEQYF. DNA for the CDR3: TGTGCCACCAGTGATCCCGGGACAGCTTCCTACGAGCAGTACTTC.

The chain recombines TRBV29-1 with TRBJ2-4; D uncertain. Germline V gene lookup returns CDR1 SQVTM and CDR2 ANQGSEA. V lost 4 bases, J lost 0 bases, and 7 bases lay in between. CDR3 size: 13 residues. In DNA, the CDR3 is TGCAGCGTTGCGGTAGCAGCCAAAAACATTCAGTACTTC. This encodes CSVAVAAKNIQYF.

The V and J genes are TRBV4-2 and TRBJ2-2; TRBD2 matches 9 bases. V was clipped by 5 bases and J by 6 bases; unmatched bases: 10. This CDR3 is built from 16 residues. Germline CDR1 and CDR2: LGHNA and YNFKEQ. The CDR3 protein is CASSAGGTSIPGELFF. In DNA, the CDR3 is TGTGCCAGCAGCGCGGGCGGGACTAGCATCCCCGGGGAGCTGTTTTTT.

The rearrangement uses TRBV11-2 and TRBJ2-1, with 8 nucleotides matching TRBD2. Trimming at V came to 3 bases and at J to 2 bases, leaving 6 bases not matched to a gene. Germline V gene sequence: CDR1 SGHAT, CDR2 FQNNGV. This CDR3 spans 16 amino acids. This CDR3 is CASSFVAGIPYNEQFF. The CDR3 region has the DNA TGTGCCAGCAGCTTCGTAGCGGGGATACCCTACAATGAGCAGTTCTTC.

This clonotype was detected only a few times. V is TRBV11-3 and J is TRBJ1-2; TRBD1 matches at 7 bases. Germline V CDR1 and CDR2: SGHNT, YENEEA. The CDR3 spans 13 residues. J lost 6 bases, V lost 5 bases, and 6 bases had no gene match. The CDR3 protein is CASSPSRGDGYTF. The CDR3 nucleotides read TGTGCCAGCAGCCCGAGCAGGGGGGATGGCTACACCTTC.

This sequence joins TRBV7-9 and TRBJ2-1, with a possible D match to TRBD2 (6 bases). The CDR3 contains 13 residues. The V end was cut by 5 bases, the J end by 6 bases, with 11 bases between. Germline loops: CDR1 SEHNR, CDR2 FQNEAQ (reference sequence). The CDR3 nucleotides read TGTGCCAGCAGCCATTGGGACTTCAATGAGCAGTTCTTC. This codes for CASSHWDFNEQFF.

The chain recombines TRBV30 with TRBJ2-7; TRBD2 agrees at 9 bases. Germline-derived CDR1 and CDR2 are GTSNPN and SVGIG (reference sequence). The CDR3 is made up of 14 amino acids. Trimming took 3 bases from V and 7 from J; bases not matched to a gene: 10. CDR3 bases: TGTGCCTGGAGGAAGGTAGCGGGAGTAAGGGAGCAGTACTTC. Its translation: CAWRKVAGVREQYF.

This clonotype was counted a few times. The chain recombines TRBV3-1 with TRBJ2-5; D is ambiguous. There are 13 residues in the CDR3. CDR1 and CDR2 from the germline V gene are LGHDT and YNNKEL (reference sequence). Trimming cost V 2 bases and J 1 base, with 5 bases left between them. The CDR3 DNA reads as TGTGCCAGCAGCCAATTTGCCCAAGAGACCCAGTACTTC. Residues: CASSQFAQETQYF.

This clonotype was observed a few times. The rearrangement links TRBV24-1 to TRBJ2-3; D ambiguous. The CDR3 length is 14 residues. Trimming pared 3 bases from V and 0 bases from J, leaving 6 bases between. CDR1 and CDR2 from the germline V gene are KGHDR and SFDVKD. The CDR3 reads CATSDTDSTDTQYF. The CDR3 coding sequence is TGTGCCACCAGTGATACGGACAGCACAGATACGCAGTATTTT.

V is TRBV4-2 and J is TRBJ2-1; perhaps TRBD2 as D (6 bases). The CDR3 contains 15 residues. Between the trimmed V and J ends, which lost 0 bases and 3 bases, there was a span of 9 bases. Per the germline V gene, CDR1 is LGHNA and CDR2 is YNFKEQ. Here the CDR3 reads CASSQEEGNYNEQFF. In DNA form, the CDR3 reads TGTGCCAGCAGCCAAGAGGAGGGAAACTACAATGAGCAGTTCTTC.

This clonotype was counted between two and nine times. V usage is TRBV5-1 and J usage is TRBJ1-2; D not certain. CDR1 and CDR2 from the germline V gene are SGHRS and YFSETQ. V gave up 0 bases and J gave up 2 bases, with 11 bases separating them. The CDR3 sequence is 15 residues long. The CDR3 coding sequence is TGCGCCAGCAGCTTGGGCGGTTCCCAAAACTATGGCTACACCTTC. It specifies CASSLGGSQNYGYTF. Variable domain in full (rest from reference TRBV5-1 and TRBJ1-2): KAGVTQTPRYLIKTRGQQVTLSCSPISGHRSVSWYQQTPGQGLQFLFEYFSETQRNKGNFPGRFSGRQFSNSRSEMNVSTLELGDSALYLCASSLGGSQNYGYTFGSGTRLTVV.

This clonotype was observed a few times. The rearrangement links TRBV30 to TRBJ1-2, with D possibly TRBD1 on 5 matching bases. CDR1 is GTSNPN, CDR2 SVGIG, per germline (reference sequence). V lost 7 bases and J 4 bases, leaving 13 bases between the germline ends. This CDR3 region has 12 residues. CDR3: CAFWDGTYGYTF. In nucleotides, the CDR3 is TGTGCCTTTTGGGACGGTACCTATGGCTACACCTTC.

The gene calls are TRBV29-1 and TRBJ2-1, with no clear D. Trimming took 4 bases from V and 9 from J, leaving 16 bases between them. Germline-derived CDR1 and CDR2 are SQVTM and ANQGSEA. This CDR3 is 13 amino acids long. CDR3 nucleotide sequence: TGCAGCGTTGGGTTGTTTGGTCCCAGTGAGCAGTTCTTC. It encodes CSVGLFGPSEQFF.

Only a few counts were recorded for this clonotype. The rearrangement links TRBV3-1 to TRBJ2-2; D is uncertain. The V gene's germline CDR1 is LGHDT and CDR2 YNNKEL (reference sequence). This CDR3 comprises 16 residues. The V end was cut by 0 bases, the J end by 1 base, with 9 bases between. The CDR3 spells CASSQERLKNTGELFF. DNA of the CDR3: TGTGCCAGCAGCCAAGAGAGGCTGAAGAACACCGGGGAGCTGTTTTTT.

The chain joins TRBV27 to TRBJ1-3, with D unclear. This CDR3 is 14 amino acids long. Germline V CDR1 and CDR2: MNHEY, SMNVEV (reference sequence). The V and J ends lost 3 bases and 1 base respectively, with 7 bases between them. Written as DNA, the CDR3 is TGTGCCAGCAGTTTGAGGGTTTCTGGAAACACCATATATTTT. Its translation: CASSLRVSGNTIYF.

This clonotype has a handful of counts. The genes are TRBV20-1 and TRBJ1-2; possible D gene TRBD1, 5 bases. V was shortened by 3 bases and J by 8 bases, with 10 bases between the two germline ends. In germline, CDR1 is DFQATT, CDR2 SNEGSKA (reference sequence). This CDR3 spans 11 amino acids. The chain's CDR3 is CSARGTQGYTF. The CDR3 region has the DNA TGCAGTGCTAGGGGGACGCAGGGCTACACCTTC.

The chain has TRBV7-9 and TRBJ2-1; D is ambiguous. CDR1 SEHNR and CDR2 FQNEAQ come from the germline V gene (reference sequence). There are 9 residues in the CDR3. Trimming shortened V by 8 bases and J by 6 bases, and 2 bases separated the two germline ends. The CDR3 reads CASPNEQFF. As DNA, the CDR3 is TGTGCCAGCCCCAATGAGCAGTTCTTC. The whole variable domain, remainder taken from reference TRBV7-9 and TRBJ2-1, is DTGVSQNPRHKITKRGQNVTFRCDPISEHNRLYWYRQTLGQGPEFLTYFQNEAQLEKSRLLSDRFSAERPKGSFSTLEIQRTEQGDSAMYLCASPNEQFFGPGTRLTVL.

This chain joins TRBV29-1 and TRBJ1-4, with 7 bases aligning to TRBD1. V dropped 6 bases and J dropped 8; count of bases not matched to a gene: 9. Germline loops: CDR1 SQVTM, CDR2 ANQGSEA. CDR3 length: 13 amino acids. This CDR3 is CSVHRGGSEKLFF. Written as DNA, the CDR3 is TGCAGCGTGCACAGGGGTGGAAGCGAAAAACTGTTTTTT.

The chain combines TRBV24-1 with TRBJ2-1; no definite D call. CDR1 KGHDR and CDR2 SFDVKD come from the germline V gene. V lost 3 bases and J 0 bases, leaving 5 bases between the germline ends. The CDR3 contains 14 residues. The DNA of the CDR3 is TGTGCCACCAGTGATCAGCGCTCCTACAATGAGCAGTTCTTC. It specifies CATSDQRSYNEQFF.

Only one count was recorded for this clonotype. This rearrangement joins TRBV20-1 to TRBJ1-5, with TRBD1 matching over 7 bases. V lost 5 bases, J lost 5 bases, and 12 bases stayed unmatched. Per germline, CDR1 DFQATT and CDR2 SNEGSKA (reference sequence). The CDR3 contains 15 residues. The CDR3 DNA sequence: TGCAGTGCTCTCCGAGTCCGAGGGGGCTATCAGCCCCAGCATTTT. Translating gives CSALRVRGGYQPQHF.

This clonotype was recorded a few times. Written as DNA, the CDR3 is TGCGCCAGCCTAGCGGAACCTCGGGCTGGAGAGACCCAGTACTTC. It yields the protein CASLAEPRAGETQYF. The rearrangement links TRBV5-1 to TRBJ2-5, with 7 bases aligning to TRBD2. J gave up 4 bases and V 7 bases, and 13 bases lay outside the gene matches. CDR1 and CDR2 (germline): SGHRS, YFSETQ. The CDR3 extends over 15 amino acids.

Only a few counts were recorded for this clonotype. The chain employs TRBV25-1 and TRBJ2-6; TRBD1 agrees at 9 bases. CDR1 MGHDK and CDR2 SYGVNS come from the germline V gene. The CDR3 spans 19 residues. V shed 4 bases, J shed 0 bases, and the junction held 10 bases outside the gene matches. The CDR3 sequence: CASSGSFDRGASGANVLTF. The CDR3 nucleotides are TGTGCCAGCAGTGGGTCTTTCGACAGGGGGGCCTCTGGGGCCAACGTCCTGACTTTC. The whole variable domain, remainder taken from reference TRBV25-1 and TRBJ2-6, is EADIYQTPRYLVIGTGKKITLECSQTMGHDKMYWYQQDPGMELHLIHYSYGVNSTEKGDLSSESTVSRIRTEHFPLTLESARPSHTSQYLCASSGSFDRGASGANVLTFGAGSRLTVL.

This clonotype came up many times. This chain links TRBV24-1 with TRBJ2-5; D call uncertain. Trimming removed 0 bases at V and 5 bases at J, with 3 bases between. CDR3 size: 12 residues. Germline V gene lookup returns CDR1 KGHDR and CDR2 SFDVKD. CDR3 protein: CATSDLGETQYF. CDR3 nucleotide sequence: TGTGCCACCAGTGATTTGGGGGAGACCCAGTACTTC.

J is TRBJ2-5 and V is TRBV7-9; maybe TRBD1 (5 bases). V shed 7 bases and J shed 7 bases, with 16 bases lying between them. Germline-derived CDR1 and CDR2 are SEHNR and FQNEAQ (reference sequence). The CDR3 contains 13 residues. The CDR3 sequence: CASKVHGRGTQYF. CDR3 DNA: TGTGCCAGCAAAGTTCATGGAAGGGGGACCCAGTACTTC.

The chain is built from TRBV9 and TRBJ2-2; no firm D call. The CDR3 runs to 14 residues. The V and J ends lost 1 base and 0 bases respectively, with 4 bases between them. Germline loops: CDR1 SGDLS, CDR2 YYNGEE. The CDR3 here is CASSVRSNTGELFF. As DNA, the CDR3 is TGTGCCAGCAGCGTAAGGTCGAACACCGGGGAGCTGTTTTTT.

This rearrangement joins TRBV7-9 to TRBJ2-5, with D unclear. The CDR3 totals 13 residues. V lost 5 bases and J 1 base, leaving 8 bases between the germline ends. Germline V gene sequence: CDR1 SEHNR, CDR2 FQNEAQ (reference sequence). CDR3 protein: CASSPESQETQYF. As DNA, the CDR3 is TGTGCCAGCAGCCCAGAATCCCAAGAGACCCAGTACTTC.